Each of the 3 T cell receptor beta chains below was sequenced from the same sample in a study of vaccination and CD4 T cells after COVID-19. No cognate antigen is known for these TCRs. Cultured CD4+ T cell DNA underwent sequencing with the Oncomine TCR Beta short-read assay. TCRdb fed the PCR reads into MiXCR, producing one record per CDR3 protein. The profile shows around 12,000 distinct CDR3 sequences, 76% of them singletons. Documented treatment: roughly ten-day PBMC culture with coronavirus spike peptide pools or control peptides (ViraFEST assay). The sequenced sample consisted of CD4+ T cells from blood, cultured in vitro. Receptors were obtained from a human donor who had recovered from COVID-19.

This sequence joins TRBV6-1 and TRBJ2-5; no firm D call. Germline loops: CDR1 MNHNS, CDR2 SASEGT. The CDR3 runs to 16 residues. Trimming stripped 4 bases from V and 8 bases from J, with 23 bases between. The CDR3 loop is CASSGLKASEYGTQYF. The CDR3 DNA reads as TGTGCCAGCAGTGGGCTAAAAGCGTCCGAATATGGAACCCAGTACTTC.

The rearrangement joins TRBV28 to TRBJ1-4; D uncertain. Trimming removed 8 bases at V and 8 bases at J, with 15 bases between. Germline V gene data show CDR1 as MDHEN and CDR2 as SYDVKM. This CDR3 is built from 13 residues. CDR3 amino acids: CASAGRPGEKLFF. CDR3 sequence (DNA): TGTGCCAGCGCCGGCAGGCCGGGGGAAAAACTGTTTTTT. The full variable domain, with the rest looked up from reference TRBV28 and TRBJ1-4, is DVKVTQSSRYLVKRTGEKVFLECVQDMDHENMFWYRQDPGLGLRLIYFSYDVKMKEKGDIPEGYSVSREKKERFSLILESASTNQTSMYLCASAGRPGEKLFFGSGTQLSVL.

V is TRBV2 and J is TRBJ2-3; 8 nucleotides agree with TRBD2. The CDR3 has 16 residues. The V segment lost 5 bases and the J segment 0 bases; nucleotides outside the gene matches: 7. The germline V gene encodes CDR1 SNHLY and CDR2 FYNNEI. The CDR3 region is CASSPRLASSTDTQYF. CDR3 coding DNA: TGTGCCAGCAGTCCTAGACTAGCGTCTAGCACAGATACGCAGTATTTT.